One and the same sample provided the 26 T cell receptor beta chains below, sequenced in a study of cytomegalovirus exposure and HLA in healthy donors. Researchers ran the PCR with 60 Vbeta and 13 Jbeta primers. The data were produced by immunoSEQ multiplex PCR, yet TCRdb's version contains in-frame clones alone and is incomplete. The sample gives 160,000 or so clones, 81% of which show up once; roughly 4.4% is in the top ten. The sample was PBMCs. The receptor source for this set is a woman under 30 in good health and CMV-seropositive.

The chain couples TRBV19 to TRBJ2-3; D is possibly TRBD2 (5 bases). Deletions cut 3 bases from V and 6 bases from J, with 7 bases between. The CDR3 has 12 amino acids. Looked up from germline, CDR1 is LNHDA and CDR2 is SQIVND (reference sequence). In DNA, the CDR3 is TGTGCCAGTAGTATGCGGGTGGATACGCAGTATTTT. Protein product: CASSMRVDTQYF.

The CDR3 DNA reads TGTGCCAGCAGTTGGGGAACTAGCTCCCCGGAGACCCAGTACTTC. Protein product: CASSWGTSSPETQYF. The V gene is TRBV6-5, the J gene TRBJ2-5; possible D gene TRBD2, 6 bases. Germline V gene data show CDR1 as MNHEY and CDR2 as SVGAGI. Deletions cut 4 bases from V and 5 bases from J, with 17 bases between. This CDR3 is 15 amino acids long.

This chain connects TRBV6-5 to TRBJ1-1; D call uncertain. Germline values: CDR1 MNHEY, CDR2 SVGAGI. The CDR3 extends over 13 amino acids. The V and J ends lost 4 bases and 2 bases respectively, with 8 bases between them. CDR3 in amino acids: CASSSLVNTEAFF. The CDR3 nucleotides read TGTGCCAGCAGTTCACTCGTTAACACTGAAGCTTTCTTT.

CDR3 coding DNA: TGTGCCAGTAGTCCAGGGGCGAGGCAGCCCCAGCATTTT. This sequence encodes CASSPGARQPQHF. The rearrangement joins TRBV19 to TRBJ1-5; possible D gene TRBD1, 6 bases. The CDR3 length is 13 residues. Germline CDR1 and CDR2: LNHDA and SQIVND (reference sequence). The V gene lost 5 bases and the J gene lost 7 bases, with 12 bases spanning the gap.

This chain connects TRBV30 to TRBJ2-1; no firm D call. Germline CDR1 and CDR2: GTSNPN and SVGIG (reference sequence). V lost 0 bases to trimming and J lost 9 bases, with 6 bases between them. This CDR3 region has 11 residues. CDR3 DNA: TGTGCCTGGAGTGTACTTGGTGAGCAGTTCTTC. The encoded protein is CAWSVLGEQFF.

This chain connects TRBV7-2 to TRBJ2-5, with D uncertain. Looked up from germline, CDR1 is SGHTA and CDR2 is FQGNSA. The CDR3 has 13 residues. The V end lost 3 bases, the J end lost 5 bases, and 10 bases lay between the germline ends. The chain's CDR3 is CASSFGAMETQYF. The CDR3 coding sequence is TGTGCCAGCAGCTTTGGAGCGATGGAGACCCAGTACTTC.

The chain joins TRBV20-1 to TRBJ1-1; D not resolved. The V gene lost 3 bases and the J gene lost 10 bases, with 12 bases spanning the gap. The CDR3 runs 11 residues. CDR1 and CDR2 (germline): DFQATT, SNEGSKA (reference sequence). This chain's CDR3 is CSASPTTRAFF. The CDR3 DNA reads as TGCAGTGCTAGTCCGACAACGCGAGCTTTCTTT.

This CDR3 reads CASSSRAPGSLYEQYF. CDR3 coding DNA: TGTGCCAGCAGCTCCCGGGCCCCGGGATCCTTATACGAGCAGTACTTC. The rearrangement uses TRBV7-2 and TRBJ2-5; a possible D gene is TRBD2 (5 bases). The J call may be wrong; the DNA end is better matched by TRBJ2-7. Germline V gene lookup returns CDR1 SGHTA and CDR2 FQGNSA. This CDR3 region has 16 residues.

This clone was counted a few times. CDR3 sequence (DNA): TGCGCCAGCAGCTCACCCCGACAGGGATCCTACGAGCAGTACTTC. The encoded protein is CASSSPRQGSYEQYF. This chain uses TRBV5-1 with TRBJ2-7; 7 nucleotides agree with TRBD1. The CDR3 consists of 15 residues. Germline CDR1 and CDR2: SGHRS and YFSETQ. After removal of 3 bases from V and 1 base from J, the junction contained 7 bases not matched to a gene.

The rearrangement joins TRBV5-4 to TRBJ2-3; 9 bases map to TRBD2. Trimming cost V 0 bases and J 3 bases; bases outside gene matches: 2. This CDR3 spans 15 amino acids. Per the germline V gene, CDR1 is SGHNT and CDR2 is YYREEE (reference sequence). CDR3 region: CASSLGLAVTDTQYF. The DNA for the CDR3 is TGTGCCAGCAGCTTGGGACTAGCGGTTACAGATACGCAGTATTTT.

Points on this clone: A junction boundary mismatches the germline segment, possibly from a read error. V usage is TRBV7-7 and J usage is TRBJ2-1, with 9 bases aligning to TRBD1. Germline CDR1 is SSHAT and CDR2 is FNYEAQ (reference sequence). This CDR3 region has 15 residues. CDR3 residues: CASSLGTGRDDEQFF. Written as DNA, the CDR3 is TGTGCTAGCAGCCTAGGGACAGGGAGGGACGATGAGCAGTTCTTC. Supplemented by reference TRBV7-7 and TRBJ2-1, the full variable domain reads GAGVSQSPRYKVTKRGQDVTLRCDPISSHATLYWYQQALGQGPEFLTYFNYEAQPDKSGLPSDRFSAERPEGSISTLTIQRTEQRDSAMYRCASSLGTGRDDEQFFGPGTRLTVL.

The chain recombines TRBV5-1 with TRBJ1-1; D is unclear. The CDR3 runs 20 residues. The germline CDR1 and CDR2 sequences are SGHRS and YFSETQ. Trimming pared 1 base from V and 2 bases from J, leaving 27 bases between. CDR3 loop: CASSLFGPVTTRKNNTEAFF. DNA of the CDR3: TGCGCCAGCAGCTTGTTTGGCCCGGTGACTACCAGGAAAAATAACACTGAAGCTTTCTTT.

The chain combines TRBV6-1 with TRBJ2-6; D gene ambiguous. This CDR3 contains 17 residues. The V gene's germline CDR1 is MNHNS and CDR2 SASEGT. Trimming left V 4 bases short and J 1 base short, with 14 bases between. The CDR3 protein is CASSVERVRSGANVLTF. As DNA, the CDR3 is TGTGCCAGCAGTGTAGAACGGGTGAGATCTGGGGCCAACGTCCTGACTTTC.

The chain couples TRBV6-6 to TRBJ2-1, with TRBD2 identical over 13 bases. This CDR3 spans 16 amino acids. J gave up 7 bases and V 4 bases, and 7 bases lay outside the gene matches. Germline V gene lookup returns CDR1 MNHNY and CDR2 SVGAGI (reference sequence). CDR3 in amino acids: CASSWTSGGVGNEQFF. The CDR3 DNA reads TGTGCCAGCAGTTGGACTAGCGGGGGAGTCGGGAATGAGCAGTTCTTC.

The rearrangement joins TRBV28 to TRBJ2-2; D is perhaps TRBD2 (6 bases). CDR3 length equals 13 residues. Germline V lookup: CDR1 MDHEN, CDR2 SYDVKM. V was trimmed by 4 bases and J by 9 bases, leaving 12 bases between them. This chain's CDR3 is CASSSRLDRELFF. In DNA, the CDR3 is TGTGCCAGCAGTTCCCGACTAGACCGGGAGCTGTTTTTT.

The chain recombines TRBV4-2 with TRBJ2-2; 7 bases are shared with TRBD2. Germline lookup yields CDR1 LGHNA and CDR2 YNFKEQ. The CDR3 runs 16 residues. V was clipped by 4 bases and J by 1 base; unmatched bases: 6. The CDR3 DNA reads TGTGCCAGCAGCCCTGCTGGGGGGGGGAACACCGGGGAGCTGTTTTTT. The encoded protein is CASSPAGGGNTGELFF.

This chain joins TRBV2 and TRBJ2-1; D is ambiguous. V lost 8 bases and J lost 5, with 7 bases in between. This CDR3 is built from 11 residues. Germline V gene lookup returns CDR1 SNHLY and CDR2 FYNNEI. The CDR3 loop is CASLLNNEQFF. The CDR3 nucleotides read TGTGCCAGCCTCTTAAACAATGAGCAGTTCTTC. Drawing the rest from reference TRBV2 and TRBJ2-1, the complete variable domain is EPEVTQTPSHQVTQMGQEVILRCVPISNHLYFYWYRQILGQKVEFLVSFYNNEISEKSEIFDDQFSVERPDGSNFTLKIRSTKLEDSAMYFCASLLNNEQFFGPGTRLTVL.

This clone has a single count. The chain uses TRBV7-2 and TRBJ1-6; 9 positions agree with TRBD1. The CDR3 loop spans 15 amino acids. V shed 5 bases and J 7 bases; nucleotides not matched to a gene: 6. Germline-derived CDR1 and CDR2 are SGHTA and FQGNSA. CDR3 loop: CASSILQGANSPLHF. Written as DNA, the CDR3 is TGTGCCAGCAGCATATTACAGGGGGCCAATTCACCCCTCCACTTT.

The chain employs TRBV10-3 and TRBJ2-5; perhaps TRBD2 as D (6 bases). The germline gives CDR1 ENHRY, CDR2 SYGVKD. CDR3 length: 14 amino acids. The ends were cut back, 1 base at V and 1 base at J, with 7 bases in the middle. CDR3 sequence: CAISEWRGQETQYF. As DNA, the CDR3 is TGTGCCATCAGTGAGTGGCGGGGCCAAGAGACCCAGTACTTC.

The CDR3 loop is CASSLPKASTDTQYF. CDR3 sequence (DNA): TGTGCCAGCAGCTTGCCCAAAGCTAGCACAGATACGCAGTATTTT. The V gene is TRBV5-4, the J gene TRBJ2-3, with D uncertain. V gave up 1 base and J gave up 0 bases, with 9 bases separating them. This CDR3 has 15 amino acids. Germline CDR1 reads SGHNT; CDR2 reads YYREEE (reference sequence).

V gene TRBV6-5 combines with J gene TRBJ2-2; D unresolved. Germline V CDR1 and CDR2: MNHEY, SVGAGI. Between the trimmed V and J ends, which lost 4 bases and 2 bases, there was a span of 8 bases. The CDR3 loop spans 14 amino acids. Written as DNA, the CDR3 is TGTGCCAGCAGTTCTGGCCACAACACCGGGGAGCTGTTTTTT. Translating gives CASSSGHNTGELFF.

This clone was recorded a few times. The sample has other DNA sequences that encode this CDR3 too. This chain joins TRBV7-2 and TRBJ1-2; maybe TRBD1 (5 bases). The V and J ends lost 1 base and 2 bases respectively, with 8 bases between them. Germline V gives CDR1 SGHTA, CDR2 FQGNSA. This CDR3 region has 14 residues. The CDR3 loop reads CASSLGQGNYGYTF. The CDR3 DNA sequence: TGTGCCAGCAGCTTAGGCCAGGGAAACTATGGCTACACCTTC. Variable domain in full (rest from reference TRBV7-2 and TRBJ1-2): GAGVSQSPSNKVTEKGKDVELRCDPISGHTALYWYRQSLGQGLEFLIYFQGNSAPDKSGLPSDRFSAERTGGSVSTLTIQRTQQEDSAVYLCASSLGQGNYGYTFGSGTRLTVV.

V and J are TRBV30 and TRBJ2-5; D is undetermined. Trimming pared 6 bases from V and 4 bases from J, leaving 9 bases between. The CDR3 sequence is 11 residues long. Germline V lookup: CDR1 GTSNPN, CDR2 SVGIG (reference sequence). CDR3 in amino acids: CACQHRETQYF. The CDR3 region has the DNA TGTGCCTGCCAACATCGAGAGACCCAGTACTTC. The full variable domain, with the rest looked up from reference TRBV30 and TRBJ2-5, is SQTIHQWPATLVQPVGSPLSLECTVEGTSNPNLYWYRQAAGRGLQLLFYSVGIGQISSEVPQNLSASRPQDRQFILSSKKLLLSDSGFYLCACQHRETQYFGPGTRLLVL.

As DNA, the CDR3 is TGTGCCAGCAGCTTAGTCTTGTTTCCCGGGGAGCTGTTTTTT. It yields the protein CASSLVLFPGELFF. V usage is TRBV7-2 and J usage is TRBJ2-2, with no clear D. V shed 1 base and J shed 6 bases, with 9 bases lying between them. Germline CDR1 and CDR2: SGHTA and FQGNSA. The CDR3 runs 14 residues.

The V call is TRBV19, the J call TRBJ1-2; D is perhaps TRBD1 (5 bases). The germline V gene has CDR1 LNHDA and CDR2 SQIVND (reference sequence). The CDR3 has 15 residues. The ends were cut back, 5 bases at V and 4 bases at J, with 17 bases in the middle. Here the CDR3 DNA reads TGTGCCAGTAGTTCCCCGCCCGGAGGGGCCTATGGCTACACCTTC. This codes for CASSSPPGGAYGYTF.

The V call is TRBV6-6, the J call TRBJ1-2; D not resolved. The CDR3 is 13 residues long. CDR1 is MNHNY, CDR2 SVGAGI, per germline (reference sequence). Trimming took 5 bases from V and 3 from J, leaving 10 bases between them. CDR3: CASSQTRDYGYTF. The DNA for the CDR3 is TGTGCCAGCAGTCAAACGCGTGACTATGGCTACACCTTC.